This TCR beta chain was found in a study of metastatic and nonmetastatic thyroid tumors. No treatment of any kind had been given to any patient before thyroid surgery. TCRdb re-analyzed the PCR reads using MiXCR. This table has 20,000 or so clones, 22% appearing once. CDR3 size: 14 residues. Trimming removed 3 bases from V and 4 bases from J; junction bases left unmatched: 4. Germline V gene lookup returns CDR1 DFQATT and CDR2 SNEGSKA (reference sequence). This receptor was identified in a female donor with papillary thyroid cancer or a benign thyroid nodule (not recorded which). Some clones in this sample may be carry-over from other donors' samples. The sequenced sample was adjacent normal tissue. This chain joins TRBV20-1 and TRBJ2-7, with 12 bases matching TRBD2. CDR3 protein: CSARTSGRKYEQYF. CDR3 DNA: TGCAGTGCTAGGACTAGCGGGAGAAAGTACGAGCAGTACTTC.